These 15 T cell receptor beta chains share one sample of origin, sequenced in a study of T cells in Graves' hyperthyroidism and ophthalmopathy (dated by TCRdb to 2018 to 2020). Library generation was performed with multiplex PCR. The sample was run on an Illumina HiSeq 2000. Amplification of TCR beta CDR3 regions was carried out from RNA transcripts. The TCR CDR3 was subjected to a first round of RT-PCR using the HTBI primer set and the Qiagen OneStep RT-PCR kit. TCRdb reprocessed the public reads (quality trimming at Q25 with fastp, clone calling with MiXCR) and kept in-frame beta chains. Entries that share a CDR3 protein sequence are merged under the most common genes and DNA. The sample table holds more than 550,000 distinct CDR3 sequences, of which approximately 18% were seen once. The ten biggest clones cover around 15% of the sample. The sample consisted of blood. Every receptor here comes from a woman aged 50 to 60 with Graves' hyperthyroidism that later progressed to Graves' ophthalmopathy.

This clonotype was detected many times. The chain links TRBV12-3 or TRBV12-4 to TRBJ1-1; possible D gene TRBD1, 6 bases. The CDR3 is 11 residues long. Between the trimmed V and J ends, which lost 7 bases and 6 bases, there was a span of 9 bases. CDR3 region: CASIGGAEAFF. Written as DNA, the CDR3 is TGTGCCAGCATCGGGGGCGCTGAAGCTTTCTTT.

This rearrangement joins TRBV20-1 to TRBJ1-6; D remains ambiguous. The V and J ends lost 1 base and 5 bases respectively, with 15 bases between them. The CDR3 totals 16 residues. CDR1 DFQATT and CDR2 SNEGSKA come from the germline V gene (reference sequence). DNA for the CDR3: TGCAGTGCTAGAGTGGGCGGTGGTTTCAATAATTCACCCCTCCACTTT. It yields the protein CSARVGGGFNNSPLHF.

In this sample, this clonotype turned up many times. The V gene is TRBV30, the J gene TRBJ2-7; D is ambiguous. The length of the CDR3 is 13 residues. Trimming removed 0 bases from V and 1 base from J, with 7 bases in between. Germline V gene data show CDR1 as GTSNPN and CDR2 as SVGIG (reference sequence). The CDR3 is CAWSVGLSYEQYF. The CDR3 bases are TGTGCCTGGAGTGTCGGCTTATCCTACGAGCAGTACTTC.

This clonotype has more than one count but fewer than ten. This rearrangement joins TRBV7-3 to TRBJ1-2; perhaps TRBD1 as D (6 bases). V shed 6 bases and J shed 6 bases, with 14 bases lying between them. The germline V gene has CDR1 SGHTA and CDR2 FQGTGA. The CDR3 is made up of 13 amino acids. The CDR3 DNA reads as TGTGCCAGCAGAAACTCAGGGGATCATGGCTACACCTTC. As protein: CASRNSGDHGYTF.

The table lists this clonotype with a few counts. This rearrangement joins TRBV29-1 to TRBJ2-5, with D tentatively TRBD1 or TRBD2 (5 bases each). The germline gives CDR1 SQVTM, CDR2 ANQGSEA. The CDR3 runs 12 residues. V shed 4 bases and J shed 2 bases, with 8 bases lying between them. In nucleotides, the CDR3 is TGCAGCGTTGTTGGGGGACAAGAGACCCAGTACTTC. Residues: CSVVGGQETQYF.

The CDR3 DNA reads TGTGCCAGCAGTTCTCCTAGACCAGGGGGCCATGAGCAGTTCTTC. It yields the protein CASSSPRPGGHEQFF. The rearrangement links TRBV27 to TRBJ2-1, with 8 bases lining up with TRBD1. The CDR3 extends over 15 amino acids. The J segment lost 8 bases and the V segment lost 4 bases, leaving 10 bases of the junction unmatched. The germline V gene has CDR1 MNHEY and CDR2 SMNVEV (reference sequence).

This clonotype has a count of ten or more. This chain uses TRBV6-1 with TRBJ2-1, with D hard to call. Germline loops: CDR1 MNHNS, CDR2 SASEGT. V shed 5 bases and J shed 0 bases, with 11 bases lying between them. This CDR3 is 15 amino acids long. In nucleotides, the CDR3 is TGTGCCAGCAGTAGATTGACAACCTCCTACAATGAGCAGTTCTTC. Encoded protein: CASSRLTTSYNEQFF.

This clonotype was found a few times. The gene calls are TRBV19 and TRBJ1-1; D is undetermined. Trimming cost V 9 bases and J 0 bases, with 8 bases left between them. CDR1 and CDR2 (germline): LNHDA, SQIVND (reference sequence). The CDR3 has 12 residues. The CDR3 bases are TGTGCCAGCGATGACCTGAACACTGAAGCTTTCTTT. Encoded protein: CASDDLNTEAFF.

The chain couples TRBV5-8 to TRBJ2-2, with 11 bases matching TRBD2. CDR1 SGHTS and CDR2 YDEGEE come from the germline V gene. V trimming: 4 bases; J trimming: 4 bases; junction bases outside the gene matches: 3. The CDR3 is 15 amino acids. CDR3 bases: TGTGCCAGCAGCAAGACTAGCGGGGTCACCGGGGAGCTGTTTTTT. This sequence encodes CASSKTSGVTGELFF.

This clonotype appeared many times. The chain carries TRBV6-1 and TRBJ1-1, with D unresolved. V was shortened by 3 bases and J by 7 bases, with 12 bases between the two germline ends. CDR1 is MNHNS, CDR2 SASEGT, per germline. The CDR3 has 13 residues. CDR3 nucleotide sequence: TGTGCCAGCAGTGACGTGGGGAGAGGTGAAGCTTTCTTT. Translated, it gives CASSDVGRGEAFF.

In this sample, this clonotype turned up a few times. The V gene is TRBV2, the J gene TRBJ1-2; 7 nucleotides match TRBD1. The CDR3 totals 14 residues. CDR1 and CDR2 (germline): SNHLY, FYNNEI. Unmatched junction bases numbered 5, after V lost 3 bases and J lost 4 bases. CDR3 loop: CASSDLGGFYGYTF. The CDR3 DNA reads TGTGCCAGCAGTGATTTAGGGGGCTTCTATGGCTACACCTTC.

The CDR3: CSALLWDSRAKNIQYF. As DNA, the CDR3 is TGCAGTGCCCTGCTTTGGGACAGTCGAGCCAAAAACATTCAGTACTTC. This chain uses TRBV20-1 with TRBJ2-4; TRBD1 matches 7 bases. The V and J ends lost 6 bases and 0 bases, in that order; junction bases with no gene match: 11. Germline V CDR1 and CDR2: DFQATT, SNEGSKA (reference sequence). There are 16 residues in the CDR3.

This clonotype was seen only a few times. The rearrangement links TRBV6-1 to TRBJ2-1, with D unclear. V was shortened by 5 bases and J by 1 base, with 18 bases between the two germline ends. Germline V gives CDR1 MNHNS, CDR2 SASEGT. CDR3 length: 17 residues. CDR3 in amino acids: CASSSDHVPRSYNEQFF. The CDR3 coding sequence is TGTGCCAGCAGTTCCGATCACGTGCCCAGGTCCTACAATGAGCAGTTCTTC.

The chain uses TRBV12-3 or TRBV12-4 and TRBJ2-2; weak D call: TRBD1 (6 bases). V shed 11 bases and J shed 2 bases, with 15 bases lying between them. This CDR3 is built from 14 residues. The CDR3 nucleotides read TGTGCCGCAGGGGCAGAGTTAAACACCGGGGAGCTGTTTTTT. Its protein product is CAAGAELNTGELFF.

V gene TRBV7-2 combines with J gene TRBJ1-3; no definite D call. V lost 3 bases and J lost 8, with 11 bases in between. CDR1 and CDR2 (germline): SGHTA, FQGNSA. This CDR3 has 13 amino acids. As DNA, the CDR3 is TGTGCCAGCAGCTTCTCGCTCCAGGACACCATATATTTT. Translating gives CASSFSLQDTIYF.